The text below deals with one T cell receptor (beta chain). There are a few counts of this clone. Its target antigen remains unknown. No much larger clone exists at a distance of one base, and base qualities are not known. The CDR3 starts with the cysteine, ends with the phenylalanine, and has 14 residues. CDR3 DNA only is kept here, 42 bases in frame from base 1. The germline V and J ends show losses of 5 bases and 8 bases respectively, and no gene match explains 7 bases of the junction. The germline V gene provides CDR1 MNHEY and CDR2 SVGAGI. Preparation of the library involved the immunoSEQ multiplex PCR assay. In TCRdb, the immuneACCESS table is reduced to in-frame sequences with V and J assigned. These tables do not hold every clone; where another copy was compared, an unresolved V gene accounts for under half, and the others remain unexplained. The sample records some 67,000 clones, nearly 90% of which are singletons. The top ten clones comprise around a fifth of the sample.

These data originate in a study of control samples from healthy donors and cancer patients (dated by TCRdb to about 2020). The sequencing input was PBMCs. This sequence was found in a man in his sixties with lung cancer. The receptor chain draws on TRBV6-5 and TRBJ1-3; a stretch of 9 junction bases matches TRBD1. The CDR3 protein is CASSPGTGRDTIYF. The nucleotide sequence is TGTGCCAGCAGTCCCGGGACAGGGAGGGACACCATATATTTT.